The source of this T cell receptor beta chain is a study of T cell responses to AZD1222 COVID-19 vaccine. General study results and limits: Clonal diversity was possibly underestimated, and white British individuals and females predominated among donors. Sampling that yielded the repertoires occurred only after the peak T cell response.

CDR3 length equals 13 residues. V lost 4 bases and J 5 bases, leaving 9 bases between the germline ends. Germline-derived CDR1 and CDR2 are SEHNR and FQNEAQ (reference sequence). Method: immunoSEQ multiplex PCR; TCRdb's copy keeps in-frame clones and lacks some. In the table there are about 120,000 clones, roughly 87% of which are singletons. Remarks on this clone: Its matching antigen is unknown.

The V gene is TRBV7-9, the J gene TRBJ1-5; D gene unclear. This specimen consisted of peripheral blood, obtained 28 days after the second AZD1222 dose. The TCR originated in an adult who received the AZD1222 COVID-19 vaccine. CDR3 sequence (DNA): TGTGCCAGCAGCTGGTTTGGGGATCAGCCCCAGCATTTT. It is translated as CASSWFGDQPQHF.